One T cell receptor (beta chain) is described in this entry. V lost 7 bases to trimming and J lost 5 bases, with 15 bases between them. This CDR3 has 14 residues. This sample was included in a study of T-cell reconstitution after alpha-beta-depleted transplantation in children. Molecular barcoding with unique molecular identifiers was used for the TCRbeta library. Via MiXCR, TCRdb re-called the PCR reads, giving one row per CDR3 protein. The table includes about 580,000 distinct CDR3 sequences, 20% to 25% detected once. V is TRBV12-3 or TRBV12-4 and J is TRBJ1-5; maybe TRBD1 (5 bases). The sample in question was PBMCs, mostly from graft donor cells, obtained 360 days after TCRalphabeta/CD19-depleted stem cell transplant. The clonotype comes from a boy in the first two years of life who had a stem cell transplant for acute myeloid leukemia, so the T cells may come from the graft donor. CDR3 in DNA: TGTGCCAGCAACCGGGGACCTTCTTATCAGCCCCAGCATTTT. It is translated as CASNRGPSYQPQHF.